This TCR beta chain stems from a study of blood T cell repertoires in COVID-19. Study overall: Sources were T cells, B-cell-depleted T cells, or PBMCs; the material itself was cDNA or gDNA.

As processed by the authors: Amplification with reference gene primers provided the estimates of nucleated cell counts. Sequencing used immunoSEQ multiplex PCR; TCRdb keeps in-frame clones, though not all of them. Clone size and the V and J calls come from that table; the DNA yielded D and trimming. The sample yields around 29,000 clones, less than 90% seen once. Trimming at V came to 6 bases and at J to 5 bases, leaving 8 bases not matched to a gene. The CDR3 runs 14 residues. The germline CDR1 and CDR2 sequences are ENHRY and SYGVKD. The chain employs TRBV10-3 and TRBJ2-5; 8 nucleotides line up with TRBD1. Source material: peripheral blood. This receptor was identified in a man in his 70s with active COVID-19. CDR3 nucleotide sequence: TGTGCCATCAGAGGACAGGGAGGCTTCGAGACCCAGTACTTC. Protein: CAIRGQGGFETQYF.